This T cell receptor beta chain was retrieved from a study of CD8+ T cells in alopecia areata. The authors extracted RNA and reverse transcribed it into cDNA as the sequencing template. Method: immunoSEQ multiplex PCR; TCRdb's copy keeps in-frame clones and lacks some. Of under 200,000 clones detected, approximately 60% appear once; the ten largest clones hold 11% to 15%. On this clone itself: Its antigen is unknown.

The treatment: oral pan-JAK inhibitor, 5-10 mg twice daily. Study-wide results and caveats: Possibly as an HLA-related effect, TCR sharing across patients appeared less clear than in mice.

V shed 2 bases and J 2 bases; nucleotides not matched to a gene: 4. This CDR3 comprises 15 residues. The germline V gene encodes CDR1 MNHEY and CDR2 SVGAGI. The specimen was CD4+ T cells sorted from blood, collected at week 24, from a patient treated with tofacitinib. The chain joins TRBV6-5 to TRBJ2-7; 9 nucleotides align to TRBD1. The receptor comes from a human donor with alopecia areata. The CDR3 is CASSYGTGPTYEQYF. The CDR3 coding sequence is TGTGCCAGCAGTTACGGGACAGGGCCGACCTACGAGCAGTACTTC.